A selection of T cell receptor beta chains follows, all from one sample in a study of CD8 T cells in ankylosing spondylitis. TCRdb ran MiXCR on the 5' RACE reads and lists one entry per CDR3 protein. The sample contains hundreds of thousands of distinct CDR3 sequences, roughly 13% of which appear only once. The sequencing sample was made of blood, either unsorted or a sorted T cell fraction (not recorded which). These receptors came from a male donor with ankylosing spondylitis. Both conserved end residues are trimmed from each CDR3.

j_call	v_call	cdr3_aa
TRBJ2-7	TRBV20-1	SAESRTYEQY
TRBJ1-1	TRBV19	ASSPTRTNSEAF
TRBJ1-2	TRBV5-1	ASSLGPQDGGYT
TRBJ2-2	TRBV4-1	ASSQLGLPGELF
TRBJ1-2	TRBV20-1	SAREGQGLDGYGYT
TRBJ2-3	TRBV7-9	ASGSADTQY
TRBJ2-7	TRBV7-9	ASSDRVRSYEQY
TRBJ2-7	TRBV7-8	ASSNWDSSYEQY
TRBJ1-4	TRBV7-2	ASSRQGADEKLF
TRBJ2-3	TRBV27	DSTPTSPTGLTDTQY
TRBJ2-3	TRBV12-3/TRBV12-4	ASSDLGADTQY
TRBJ2-1	TRBV29-1	SLRTGLYNEQF
TRBJ1-2	TRBV5-6	ASSPTGRNSYGYT
TRBJ1-1	TRBV29-1	SAEGVAEAF
TRBJ1-2	TRBV29-1	SGGERDGYT
TRBJ2-6	TRBV27	ASSLSPGAGANVLT
TRBJ2-5	TRBV5-1	ASSQGWPSGYQETQY
TRBJ2-1	TRBV9	ASSVGGGQTYNEQF
TRBJ1-2	TRBV20-1	SATQGTYGYT
TRBJ2-5	TRBV19	ASSSPRASGEETQY
TRBJ2-3	TRBV18	ASSPGQGTADTQY
TRBJ1-5	TRBV27	ASRGGRIQPQH
TRBJ2-1	TRBV5-1	ASSLHPSGSGNEQF
TRBJ1-5	TRBV5-1	ASSPAGDQPQH
TRBJ2-7	TRBV30	AWTLGQLREQY
TRBJ2-5	TRBV24-1	ATSPQGALETQY
TRBJ2-2	TRBV12-3/TRBV12-4	ASSLGARLTGELF
TRBJ2-6	TRBV20-1	SASLSESSGANVLT
TRBJ2-5	TRBV2	ASIRGTGQETQY
TRBJ2-3	TRBV20-1	SAIFSGRATDTQY
TRBJ2-2	TRBV29-1	SASSRGGTTGELF
TRBJ2-5	TRBV25-1	ASSEAGGETQY
TRBJ1-2	TRBV11-3	ASSFDSTYGYT
TRBJ1-1	TRBV3-1	ASSQGRGYGEAF
TRBJ1-5	TRBV19	ASSRRGGGGQPQH
TRBJ1-1	TRBV5-1	ASSSGQGETEAF
TRBJ2-7	TRBV7-9	ASSFREGPYEQY
TRBJ1-3	TRBV7-6	ASSLDLSSGNTIY
TRBJ2-6	TRBV14	ASSSQGKGANVLT
TRBJ2-1	TRBV15	ATSPGPNYNEQF
TRBJ2-1	TRBV3-1	ASSQGTQYRALYNEQF
TRBJ2-1	TRBV12-3/TRBV12-4	ASSFLAGSGEQF
TRBJ1-2	TRBV5-1	ASSLTGREYGYT
TRBJ1-2	TRBV5-5	ASSLPTGGYT
TRBJ1-1	TRBV6-5	ASSYSTGAGVTEAF
TRBJ2-5	TRBV5-1	ASSAERHQETQY
TRBJ2-7	TRBV7-8	ASSLEGGTFNEQY
TRBJ2-1	TRBV3-1	ASSQDLVGGDKF
TRBJ1-2	TRBV4-1	ASSIDRQGVRGYT
TRBJ1-1	TRBV20-1	SAPITGRTEAF
TRBJ2-2	TRBV20-1	SARPGLAEDTGELF